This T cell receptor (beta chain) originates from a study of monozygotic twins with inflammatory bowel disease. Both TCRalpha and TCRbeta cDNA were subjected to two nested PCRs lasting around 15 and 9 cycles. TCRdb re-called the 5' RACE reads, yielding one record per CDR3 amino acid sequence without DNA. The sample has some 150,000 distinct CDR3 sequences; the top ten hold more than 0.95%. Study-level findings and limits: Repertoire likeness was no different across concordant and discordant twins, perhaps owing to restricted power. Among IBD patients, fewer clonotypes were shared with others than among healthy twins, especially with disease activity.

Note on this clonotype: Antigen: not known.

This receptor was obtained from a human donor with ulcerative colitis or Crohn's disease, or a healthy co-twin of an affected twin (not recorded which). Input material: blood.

This CDR3 reads CASSLVSSYEQYF. V usage is TRBV7-9 and J usage is TRBJ2-7. Per the germline V gene, CDR1 is SEHNR and CDR2 is FQNEAQ (reference sequence). This CDR3 is built from 13 residues.